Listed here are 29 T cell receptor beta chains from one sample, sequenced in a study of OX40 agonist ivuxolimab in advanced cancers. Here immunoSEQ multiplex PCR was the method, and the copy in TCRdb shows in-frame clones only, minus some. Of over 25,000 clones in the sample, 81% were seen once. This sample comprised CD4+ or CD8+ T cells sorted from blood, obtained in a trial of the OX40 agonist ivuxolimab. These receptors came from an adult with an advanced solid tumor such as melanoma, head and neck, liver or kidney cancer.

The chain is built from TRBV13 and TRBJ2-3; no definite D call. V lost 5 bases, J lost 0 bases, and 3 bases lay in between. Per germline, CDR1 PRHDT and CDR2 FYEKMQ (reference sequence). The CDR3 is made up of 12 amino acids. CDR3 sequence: CASSISTDTQYF. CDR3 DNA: TGTGCCAGCAGCATTAGCACAGATACGCAGTATTTT.

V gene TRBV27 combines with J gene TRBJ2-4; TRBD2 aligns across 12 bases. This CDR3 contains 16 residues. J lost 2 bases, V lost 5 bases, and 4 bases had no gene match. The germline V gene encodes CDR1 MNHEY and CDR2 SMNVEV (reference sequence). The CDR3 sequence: CASSKLAGGSKNIQYF. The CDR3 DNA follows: TGTGCCAGCAGTAAACTAGCGGGAGGTTCCAAAAACATTCAGTACTTC.

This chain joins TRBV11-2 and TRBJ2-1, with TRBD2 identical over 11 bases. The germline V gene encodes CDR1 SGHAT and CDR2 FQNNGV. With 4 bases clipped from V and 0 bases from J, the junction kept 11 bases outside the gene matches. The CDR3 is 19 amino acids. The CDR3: CASSSYPRTSGSSYNEQFF. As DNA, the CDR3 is TGTGCCAGCAGCTCTTACCCGCGAACTAGCGGGAGCTCCTACAATGAGCAGTTCTTC.

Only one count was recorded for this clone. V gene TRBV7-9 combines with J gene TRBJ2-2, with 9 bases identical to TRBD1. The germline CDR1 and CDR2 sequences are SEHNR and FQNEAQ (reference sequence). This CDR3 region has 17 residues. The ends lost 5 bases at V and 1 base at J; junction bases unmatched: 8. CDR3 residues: CASSPYMGQGNTGELFF. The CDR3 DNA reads TGTGCCAGCAGCCCATACATGGGACAGGGGAACACCGGGGAGCTGTTTTTT.

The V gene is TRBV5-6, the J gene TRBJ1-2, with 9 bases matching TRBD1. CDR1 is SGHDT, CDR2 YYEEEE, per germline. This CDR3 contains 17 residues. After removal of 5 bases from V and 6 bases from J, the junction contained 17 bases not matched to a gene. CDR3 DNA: TGTGCCAGCAGTGGCTGGGACAGGGCTCTGCTACGGGATGGCTACACCTTC. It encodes CASSGWDRALLRDGYTF.

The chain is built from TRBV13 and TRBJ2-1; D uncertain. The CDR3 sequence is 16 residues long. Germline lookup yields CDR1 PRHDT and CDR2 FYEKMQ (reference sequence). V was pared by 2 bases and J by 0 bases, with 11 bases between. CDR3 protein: CASSLTPWSSYNEQFF. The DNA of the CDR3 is TGTGCCAGCAGCTTAACCCCCTGGAGCTCCTACAATGAGCAGTTCTTC.

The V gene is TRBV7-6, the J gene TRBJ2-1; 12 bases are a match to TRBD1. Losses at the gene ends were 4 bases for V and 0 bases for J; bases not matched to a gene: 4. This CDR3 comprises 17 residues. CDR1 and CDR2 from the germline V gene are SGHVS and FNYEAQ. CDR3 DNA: TGTGCCAGCAGCTGGGGGACAGGGGGCATCTCCTACAATGAGCAGTTCTTC. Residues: CASSWGTGGISYNEQFF.

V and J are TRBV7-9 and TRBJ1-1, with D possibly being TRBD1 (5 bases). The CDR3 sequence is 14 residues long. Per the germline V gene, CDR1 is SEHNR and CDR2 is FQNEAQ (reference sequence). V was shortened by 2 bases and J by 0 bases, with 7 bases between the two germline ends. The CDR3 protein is CASSLRGMNTEAFF. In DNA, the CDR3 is TGTGCCAGCAGCTTAAGGGGCATGAACACTGAAGCTTTCTTT.

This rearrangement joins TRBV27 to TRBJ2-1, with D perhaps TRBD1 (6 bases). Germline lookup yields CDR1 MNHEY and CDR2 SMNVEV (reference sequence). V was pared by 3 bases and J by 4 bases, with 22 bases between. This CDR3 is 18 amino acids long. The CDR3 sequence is CASSFFPNRGGRYNEQFF. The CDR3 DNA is TGTGCCAGCAGTTTTTTCCCAAATAGAGGGGGAAGATACAATGAGCAGTTCTTC.

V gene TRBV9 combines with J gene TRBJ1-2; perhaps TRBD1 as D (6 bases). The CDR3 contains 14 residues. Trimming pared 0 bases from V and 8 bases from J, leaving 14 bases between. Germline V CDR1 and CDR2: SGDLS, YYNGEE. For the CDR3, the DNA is TGTGCCAGCAGCGTAGGCGGGGGCGCGGAGGGCTACACCTTC. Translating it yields CASSVGGGAEGYTF. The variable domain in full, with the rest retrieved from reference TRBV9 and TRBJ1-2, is DSGVTQTPKHLITATGQRVTLRCSPRSGDLSVYWYQQSLDQGLQFLIQYYNGEERAKGNILERFSAQQFPDLHSELNLSSLELGDSALYFCASSVGGGAEGYTFGSGTRLTVV.

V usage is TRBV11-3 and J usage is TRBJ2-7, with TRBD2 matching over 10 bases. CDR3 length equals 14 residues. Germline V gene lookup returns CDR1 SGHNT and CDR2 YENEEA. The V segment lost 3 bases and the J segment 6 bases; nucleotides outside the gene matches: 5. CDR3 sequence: CASSFGTSEFEQYF. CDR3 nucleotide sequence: TGTGCCAGCAGCTTCGGGACTAGCGAATTCGAGCAGTACTTC.

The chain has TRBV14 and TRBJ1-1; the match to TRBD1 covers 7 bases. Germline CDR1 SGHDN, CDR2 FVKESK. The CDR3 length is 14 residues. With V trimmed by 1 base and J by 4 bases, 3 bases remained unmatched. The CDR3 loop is CASSQGRGPTEAFF. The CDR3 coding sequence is TGTGCCAGCAGCCAAGGGAGGGGGCCCACTGAAGCTTTCTTT.

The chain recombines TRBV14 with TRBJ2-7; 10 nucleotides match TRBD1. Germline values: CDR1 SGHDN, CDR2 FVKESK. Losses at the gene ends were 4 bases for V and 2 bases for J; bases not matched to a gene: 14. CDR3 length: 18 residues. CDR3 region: CASSPNRDRGFSAYEQYF. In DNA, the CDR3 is TGTGCCAGCAGCCCCAACCGGGACAGGGGATTTTCGGCCTACGAGCAGTACTTC.

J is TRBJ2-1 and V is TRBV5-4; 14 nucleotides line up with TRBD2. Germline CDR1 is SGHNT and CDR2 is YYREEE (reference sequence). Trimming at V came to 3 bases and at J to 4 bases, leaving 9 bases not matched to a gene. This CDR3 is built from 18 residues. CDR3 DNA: TGTGCCAGCAGCTCTCCCGGGACTAGCGGGAGCCATTACAATGAGCAGTTCTTC. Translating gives CASSSPGTSGSHYNEQFF.

CDR3 DNA: TGTGCCAGCAGTTACTTCAGGGGGCAAGATACGCAGTATTTT. Translating gives CASSYFRGQDTQYF. The V gene is TRBV6-5, the J gene TRBJ2-3; 8 nucleotides match TRBD1. V was clipped by 1 base and J by 5 bases; unmatched bases: 2. This CDR3 comprises 14 residues. Germline CDR1 and CDR2: MNHEY and SVGAGI.

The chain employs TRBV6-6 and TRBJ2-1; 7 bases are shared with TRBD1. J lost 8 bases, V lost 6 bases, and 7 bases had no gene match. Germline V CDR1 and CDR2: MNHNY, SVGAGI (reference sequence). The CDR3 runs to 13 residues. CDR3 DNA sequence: TGTGCCAGCAGATCACAGGGGCTGGATGAGCAGTTCTTC. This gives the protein CASRSQGLDEQFF.

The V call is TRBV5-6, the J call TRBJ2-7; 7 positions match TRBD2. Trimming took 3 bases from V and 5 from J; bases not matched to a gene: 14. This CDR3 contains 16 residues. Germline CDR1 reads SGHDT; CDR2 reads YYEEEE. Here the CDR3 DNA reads TGTGCCAGCAGCTCGCCCACTAGCGCCCTACGGGACGAGCAGTACTTC. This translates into CASSSPTSALRDEQYF.

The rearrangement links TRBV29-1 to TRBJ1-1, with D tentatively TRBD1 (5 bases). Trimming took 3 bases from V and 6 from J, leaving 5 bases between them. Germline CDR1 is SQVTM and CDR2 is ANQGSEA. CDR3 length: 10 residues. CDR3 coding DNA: TGCAGCGTTGAGGGGGCTGAAGCTTTCTTT. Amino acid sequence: CSVEGAEAFF.

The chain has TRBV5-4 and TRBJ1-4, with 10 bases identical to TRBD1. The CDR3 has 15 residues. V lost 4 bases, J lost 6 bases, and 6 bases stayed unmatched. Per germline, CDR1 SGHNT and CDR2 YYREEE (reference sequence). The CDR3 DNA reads TGTGCCAGCAGCGTAGGTGGGACAGGGGATGAAAAACTGTTTTTT. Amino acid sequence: CASSVGGTGDEKLFF.

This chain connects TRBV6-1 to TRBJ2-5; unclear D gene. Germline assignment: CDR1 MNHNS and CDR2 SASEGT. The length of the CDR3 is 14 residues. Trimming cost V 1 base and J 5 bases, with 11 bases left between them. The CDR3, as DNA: TGTGCCAGCAGTGAAGGGGATAGCTGGGAGACCCAGTACTTC. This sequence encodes CASSEGDSWETQYF.

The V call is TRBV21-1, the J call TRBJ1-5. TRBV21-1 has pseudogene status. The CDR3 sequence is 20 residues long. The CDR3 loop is CASSRGNNQPHRPRNQPQHF. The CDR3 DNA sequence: TGTGCCAGCAGCAGGGGAAATAACCAACCGCACCGCCCCCGCAATCAGCCCCAGCATTTT.

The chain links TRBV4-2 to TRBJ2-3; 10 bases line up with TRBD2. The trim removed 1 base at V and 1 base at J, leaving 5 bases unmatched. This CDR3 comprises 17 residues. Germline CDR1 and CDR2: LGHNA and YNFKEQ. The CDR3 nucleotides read TGTGCCAGCAGCCAAGCCCTAGCGGGAGTAGGCACAGATACGCAGTATTTT. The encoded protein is CASSQALAGVGTDTQYF.

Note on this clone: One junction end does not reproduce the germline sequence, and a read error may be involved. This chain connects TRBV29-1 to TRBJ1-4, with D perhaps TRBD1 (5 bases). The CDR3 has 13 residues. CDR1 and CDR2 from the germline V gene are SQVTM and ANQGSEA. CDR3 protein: CSVEDQRGDGLVF. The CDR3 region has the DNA TGCAGCGTTGAAGATCAAAGGGGCGATGGGTTGGTTTTT.

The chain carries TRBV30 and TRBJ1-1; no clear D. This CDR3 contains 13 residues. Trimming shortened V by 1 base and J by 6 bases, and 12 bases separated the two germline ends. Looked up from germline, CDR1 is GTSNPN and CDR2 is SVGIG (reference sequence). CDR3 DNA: TGTGCCTGGAGTGGGTCCAGCCTAGCTGAAGCTTTCTTT. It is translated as CAWSGSSLAEAFF.

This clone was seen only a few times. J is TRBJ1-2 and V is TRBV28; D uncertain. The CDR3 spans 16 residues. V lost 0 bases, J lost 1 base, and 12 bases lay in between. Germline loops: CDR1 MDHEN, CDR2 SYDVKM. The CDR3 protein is CASSLWDQENNYGYTF. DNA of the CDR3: TGTGCCAGCAGTTTATGGGACCAGGAGAATAACTATGGCTACACCTTC.

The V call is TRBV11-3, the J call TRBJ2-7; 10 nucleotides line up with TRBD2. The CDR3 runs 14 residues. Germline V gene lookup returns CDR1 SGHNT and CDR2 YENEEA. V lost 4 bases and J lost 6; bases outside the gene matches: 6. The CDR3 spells CASSYLAGVSEQYF. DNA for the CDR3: TGTGCCAGCAGCTATCTAGCGGGAGTTAGCGAGCAGTACTTC.

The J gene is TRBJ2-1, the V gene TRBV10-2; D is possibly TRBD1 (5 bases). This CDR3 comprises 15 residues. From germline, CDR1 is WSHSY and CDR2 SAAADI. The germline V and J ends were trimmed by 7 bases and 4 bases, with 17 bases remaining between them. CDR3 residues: CASNAAQTVYNEQFF. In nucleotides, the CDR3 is TGCGCCAGCAATGCAGCCCAGACAGTGTACAATGAGCAGTTCTTC.

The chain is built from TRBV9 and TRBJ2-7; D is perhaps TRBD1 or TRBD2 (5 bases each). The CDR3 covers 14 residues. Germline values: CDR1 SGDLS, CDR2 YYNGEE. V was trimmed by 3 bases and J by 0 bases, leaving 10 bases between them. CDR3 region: CASSDRDASYEQYF. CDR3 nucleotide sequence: TGTGCCAGCAGCGACCGGGACGCCTCCTACGAGCAGTACTTC.

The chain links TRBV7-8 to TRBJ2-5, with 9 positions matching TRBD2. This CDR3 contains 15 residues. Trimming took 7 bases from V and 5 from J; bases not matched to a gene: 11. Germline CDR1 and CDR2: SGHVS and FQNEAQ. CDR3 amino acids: CASTKLAGNGETQYF. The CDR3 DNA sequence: TGTGCCAGCACCAAACTAGCGGGTAATGGTGAGACCCAGTACTTC.